Each of the 4 T cell receptor beta chains below was sequenced from the same sample in a study of T cells in Graves' hyperthyroidism and ophthalmopathy. Amplification yielded TCR beta CDR3 regions, with RNA transcripts as the source. The HTBI primer set was used in a first-round RT-PCR of the TCR CDR3. Each CDR3 protein is one row after TCRdb ran MiXCR on the multiplex PCR reads. The sample lists approximately 330,000 distinct CDR3 sequences; roughly 15% were seen once. Sequencing used blood. The receptors derive from a woman in her thirties or forties with Graves' ophthalmopathy.

This clonotype has at least ten counts. The V gene is TRBV20-1, the J gene TRBJ2-7; 8 nucleotides match TRBD2. Germline assignment: CDR1 DFQATT and CDR2 SNEGSKA (reference sequence). The V and J ends lost 2 bases and 2 bases, in that order; junction bases with no gene match: 5. This CDR3 has 14 residues. The CDR3 loop is CSARPLRGAYEQYF. The CDR3 DNA follows: TGCAGTGCTAGACCCTTGCGGGGGGCCTACGAGCAGTACTTC.

The chain links TRBV18 to TRBJ2-7, with 8 bases lining up with TRBD1. The CDR3 totals 14 residues. V lost 3 bases and J lost 6; bases outside the gene matches: 7. Germline V CDR1 and CDR2: KGHSH, LQKENI. In nucleotides, the CDR3 is TGTGCCAGCTCACCCCGACAGGGGAATGTCGAGCAGTACTTC. Translating gives CASSPRQGNVEQYF.

This clonotype appeared many times. The chain links TRBV27 to TRBJ2-7; D might be TRBD2 (6 bases). V lost 2 bases and J 2 bases, leaving 10 bases between the germline ends. The CDR3 totals 14 residues. Germline V gene data show CDR1 as MNHEY and CDR2 as SMNVEV (reference sequence). The CDR3 sequence is CASSLRGGAYEQYF. DNA for the CDR3: TGTGCCAGCAGTTTACGTGGAGGGGCCTACGAGCAGTACTTC.

This clonotype was recorded at least ten times. J is TRBJ1-3 and V is TRBV6-5; D remains ambiguous. The CDR3 covers 15 residues. Germline lookup yields CDR1 MNHEY and CDR2 SVGAGI. V was trimmed by 0 bases and J by 6 bases, leaving 12 bases between them. CDR3 DNA: TGTGCCAGCAGTTACTCGGACCAATTAGAAAACACCATATATTTT. It specifies CASSYSDQLENTIYF.